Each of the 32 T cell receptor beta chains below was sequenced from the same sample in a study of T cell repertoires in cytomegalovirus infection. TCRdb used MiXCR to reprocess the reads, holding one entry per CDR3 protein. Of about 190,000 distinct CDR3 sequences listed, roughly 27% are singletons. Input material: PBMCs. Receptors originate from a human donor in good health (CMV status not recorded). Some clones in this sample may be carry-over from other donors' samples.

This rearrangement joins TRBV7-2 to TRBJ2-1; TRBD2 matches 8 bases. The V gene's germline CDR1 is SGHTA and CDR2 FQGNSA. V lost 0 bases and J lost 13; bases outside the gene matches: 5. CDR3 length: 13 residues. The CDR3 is CASSLAGGGPQFF. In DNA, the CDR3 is TGTGCCAGCAGCTTAGCGGGCGGGGGGCCACAGTTCTTC.

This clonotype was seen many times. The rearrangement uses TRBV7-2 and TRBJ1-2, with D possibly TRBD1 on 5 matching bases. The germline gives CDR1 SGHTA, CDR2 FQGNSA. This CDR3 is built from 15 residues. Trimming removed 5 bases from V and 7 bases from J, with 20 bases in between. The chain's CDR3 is CASSPSRGMSSGYTF. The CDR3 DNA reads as TGTGCCAGCAGCCCCTCGCGGGGGATGAGTTCTGGCTACACCTTC.

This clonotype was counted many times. The chain's CDR3 is CASSEGGAAYQPQHF. The CDR3 nucleotides are TGTGCCAGCAGCGAAGGAGGGGCGGCCTATCAGCCCCAGCATTTT. The genes are TRBV7-2 and TRBJ1-5, with TRBD1 as a possible D gene (5 bases). Per the germline V gene, CDR1 is SGHTA and CDR2 is FQGNSA. The germline V and J ends were trimmed by 5 bases and 5 bases, with 16 bases remaining between them. The CDR3 extends over 15 amino acids. The full variable domain, in which reference TRBV7-2 and TRBJ1-5 provide the parts outside the CDR3, is GAGVSQSPSNKVTEKGKDVELRCDPISGHTALYWYRQSLGQGLEFLIYFQGNSAPDKSGLPSDRFSAERTGGSVSTLTIQRTQQEDSAVYLCASSEGGAAYQPQHFGDGTRLSIL.

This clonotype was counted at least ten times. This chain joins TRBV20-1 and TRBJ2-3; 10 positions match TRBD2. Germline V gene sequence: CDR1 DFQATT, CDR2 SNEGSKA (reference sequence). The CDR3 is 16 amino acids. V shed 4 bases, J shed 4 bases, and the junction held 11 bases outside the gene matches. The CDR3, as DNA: TGCAGTGCTATAATCGGGGGACTAGCGTTTTCAGATACGCAGTATTTT. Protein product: CSAIIGGLAFSDTQYF.

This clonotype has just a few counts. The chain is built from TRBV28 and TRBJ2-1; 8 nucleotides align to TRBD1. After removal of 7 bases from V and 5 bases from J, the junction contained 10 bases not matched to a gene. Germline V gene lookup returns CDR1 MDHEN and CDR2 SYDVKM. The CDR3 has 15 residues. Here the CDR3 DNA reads TGTGCCAGCACTCCGACAGGGGATAGGGACAATGAGCAGTTCTTC. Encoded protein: CASTPTGDRDNEQFF.

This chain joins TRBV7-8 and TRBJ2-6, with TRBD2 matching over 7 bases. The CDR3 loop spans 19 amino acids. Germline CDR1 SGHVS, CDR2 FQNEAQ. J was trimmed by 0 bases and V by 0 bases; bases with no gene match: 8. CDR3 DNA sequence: TGTGCCAGCAGCTTAGCGCATGGGGGGGTGGGCTCTGGGGCCAACGTCCTGACTTTC. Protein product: CASSLAHGGVGSGANVLTF.

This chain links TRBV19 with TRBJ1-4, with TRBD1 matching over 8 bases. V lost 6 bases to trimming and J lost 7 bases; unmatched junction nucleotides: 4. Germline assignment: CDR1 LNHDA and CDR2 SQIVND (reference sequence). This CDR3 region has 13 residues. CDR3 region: CASSLDRGEKLFF. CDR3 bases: TGTGCCAGTAGCCTTGACAGGGGTGAAAAACTGTTTTTT.

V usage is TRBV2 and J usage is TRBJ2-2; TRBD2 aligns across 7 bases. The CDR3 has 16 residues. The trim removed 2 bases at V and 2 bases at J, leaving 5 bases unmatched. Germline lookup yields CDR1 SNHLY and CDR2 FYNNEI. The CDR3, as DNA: TGTGCCAGCAGTGAACAAGGCGGGGGAAACACCGGGGAGCTGTTTTTT. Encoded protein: CASSEQGGGNTGELFF.

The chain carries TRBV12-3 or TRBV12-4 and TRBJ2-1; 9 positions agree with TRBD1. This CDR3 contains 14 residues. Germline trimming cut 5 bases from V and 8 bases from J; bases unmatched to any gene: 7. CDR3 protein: CASSQTGGSDEQFF. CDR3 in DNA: TGTGCCAGCAGTCAGACAGGGGGTAGCGATGAGCAGTTCTTC.

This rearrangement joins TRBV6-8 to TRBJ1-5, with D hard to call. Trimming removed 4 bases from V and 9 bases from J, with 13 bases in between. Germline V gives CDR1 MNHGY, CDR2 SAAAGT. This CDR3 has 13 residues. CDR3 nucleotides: TGTGCCAGCAGTTCCACGGACCGAACGCCCCAGCATTTT. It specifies CASSSTDRTPQHF.

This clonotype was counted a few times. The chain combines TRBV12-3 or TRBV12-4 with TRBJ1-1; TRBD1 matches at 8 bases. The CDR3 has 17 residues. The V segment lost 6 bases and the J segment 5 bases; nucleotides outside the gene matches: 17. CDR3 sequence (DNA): TGTGCCAGCAGCCCAGACAGGGGTCGTCCCTCGGGGACTGAAGCTTTCTTT. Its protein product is CASSPDRGRPSGTEAFF.

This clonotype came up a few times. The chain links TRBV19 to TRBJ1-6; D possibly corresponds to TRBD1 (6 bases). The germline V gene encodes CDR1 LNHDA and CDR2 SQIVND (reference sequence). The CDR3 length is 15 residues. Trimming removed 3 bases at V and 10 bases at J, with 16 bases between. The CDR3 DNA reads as TGTGCCAGTAGTATGAGGACAGAAATAGTCTCACCCCTCCACTTT. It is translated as CASSMRTEIVSPLHF.

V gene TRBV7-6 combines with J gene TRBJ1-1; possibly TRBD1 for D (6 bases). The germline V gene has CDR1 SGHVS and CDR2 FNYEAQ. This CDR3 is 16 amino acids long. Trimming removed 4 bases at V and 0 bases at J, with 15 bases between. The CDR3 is CASSSTAGQMNTEAFF. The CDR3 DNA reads TGTGCCAGCAGCTCGACCGCTGGACAGATGAACACTGAAGCTTTCTTT.

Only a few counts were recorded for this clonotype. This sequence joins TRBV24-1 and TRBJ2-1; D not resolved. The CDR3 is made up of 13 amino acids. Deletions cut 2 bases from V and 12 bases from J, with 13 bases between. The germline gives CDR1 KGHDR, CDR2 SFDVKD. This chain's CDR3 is CATSDSNGLPQFF. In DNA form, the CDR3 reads TGTGCCACCAGTGATTCAAATGGCTTACCGCAGTTCTTC.

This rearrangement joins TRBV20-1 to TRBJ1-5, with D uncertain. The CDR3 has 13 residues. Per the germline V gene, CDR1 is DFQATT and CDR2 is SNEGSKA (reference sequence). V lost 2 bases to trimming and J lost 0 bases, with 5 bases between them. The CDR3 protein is CSARRYSNQPQHF. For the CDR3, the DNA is TGCAGTGCTAGAAGGTATAGCAATCAGCCCCAGCATTTT.

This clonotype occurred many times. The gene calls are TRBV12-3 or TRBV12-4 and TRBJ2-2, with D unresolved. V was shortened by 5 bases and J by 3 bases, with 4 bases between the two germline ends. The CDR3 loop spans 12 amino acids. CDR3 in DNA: TGTGCCAGCAGTGAGTACACCGGGGAGCTGTTTTTT. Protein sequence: CASSEYTGELFF.

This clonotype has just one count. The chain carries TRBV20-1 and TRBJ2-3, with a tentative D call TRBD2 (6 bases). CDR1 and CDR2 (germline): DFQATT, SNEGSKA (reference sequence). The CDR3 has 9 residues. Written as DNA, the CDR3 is TGCAGACCGGAGGGGACGCAGTATTTT. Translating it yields CRPEGTQYF.

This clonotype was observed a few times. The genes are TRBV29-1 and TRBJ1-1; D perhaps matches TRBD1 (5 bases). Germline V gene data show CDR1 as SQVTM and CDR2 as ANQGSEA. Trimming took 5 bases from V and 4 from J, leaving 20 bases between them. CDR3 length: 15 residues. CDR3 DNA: TGCAGCGTTTTAAAGGTCCAGGGACGAGGCACTGAAGCTTTCTTT. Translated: CSVLKVQGRGTEAFF.

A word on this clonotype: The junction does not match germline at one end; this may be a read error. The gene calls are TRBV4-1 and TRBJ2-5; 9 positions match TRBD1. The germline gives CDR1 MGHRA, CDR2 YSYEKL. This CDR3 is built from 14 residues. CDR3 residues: CASRPGTGQETQYF. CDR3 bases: TGTGCCAGCAGACCCGGGACAGGGCAAGAGACCCAGTACTTC.

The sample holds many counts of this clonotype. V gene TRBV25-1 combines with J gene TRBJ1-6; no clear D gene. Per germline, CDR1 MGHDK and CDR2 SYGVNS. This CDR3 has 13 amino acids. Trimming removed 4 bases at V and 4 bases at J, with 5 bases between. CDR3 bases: TGTGCCAGCAGTGGAGGTTATAATTCACCCCTCCACTTT. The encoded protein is CASSGGYNSPLHF.

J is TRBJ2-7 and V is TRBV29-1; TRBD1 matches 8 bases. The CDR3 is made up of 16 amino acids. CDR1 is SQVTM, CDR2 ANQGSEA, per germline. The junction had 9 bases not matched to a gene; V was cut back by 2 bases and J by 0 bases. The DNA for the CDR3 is TGCAGCGTTGAAAGGGCAGGGGGCGGCTACTCCTACGAGCAGTACTTC. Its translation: CSVERAGGGYSYEQYF.

The CDR3, as DNA: TGTGCCAGCAGCTCCGGACTAGCGGAGGGAGATACGCAGTATTTT. It codes for CASSSGLAEGDTQYF. V is TRBV7-9 and J is TRBJ2-3; 10 bases are shared with TRBD2. This CDR3 comprises 15 residues. Unmatched junction bases numbered 6, after V lost 4 bases and J lost 5 bases. Germline lookup yields CDR1 SEHNR and CDR2 FQNEAQ (reference sequence). The full variable domain, its missing parts supplied by reference TRBV7-9 and TRBJ2-3, is DTGVSQNPRHKITKRGQNVTFRCDPISEHNRLYWYRQTLGQGPEFLTYFQNEAQLEKSRLLSDRFSAERPKGSFSTLEIQRTEQGDSAMYLCASSSGLAEGDTQYFGPGTRLTVL.

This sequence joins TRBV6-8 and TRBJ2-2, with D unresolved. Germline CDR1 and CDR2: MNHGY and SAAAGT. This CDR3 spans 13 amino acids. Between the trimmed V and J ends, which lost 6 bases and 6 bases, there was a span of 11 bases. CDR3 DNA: TGTGCCAGCAGCTTCAAGGTAGCCGGGGAGCTGTTTTTT. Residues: CASSFKVAGELFF.

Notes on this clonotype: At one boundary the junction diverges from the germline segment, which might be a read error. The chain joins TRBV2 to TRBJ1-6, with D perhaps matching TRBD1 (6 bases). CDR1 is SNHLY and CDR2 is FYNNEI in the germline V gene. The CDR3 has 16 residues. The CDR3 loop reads CASSERGSSYNSPHHF. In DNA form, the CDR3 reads TGTGCCAGCAGTGAAAGGGGGAGCTCCTATAATTCACCCCACCACTTT.

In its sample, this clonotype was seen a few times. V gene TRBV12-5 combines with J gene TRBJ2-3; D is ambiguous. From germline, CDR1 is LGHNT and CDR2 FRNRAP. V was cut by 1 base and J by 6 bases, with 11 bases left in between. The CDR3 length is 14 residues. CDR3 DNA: TGTGCTAGTGGTTTGGCCAAAGTCTCCGATACGCAGTATTTT. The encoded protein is CASGLAKVSDTQYF.

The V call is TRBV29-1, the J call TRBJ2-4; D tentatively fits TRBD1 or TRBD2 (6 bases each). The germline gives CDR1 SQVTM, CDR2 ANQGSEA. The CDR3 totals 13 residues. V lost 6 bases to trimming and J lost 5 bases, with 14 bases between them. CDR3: CSVKGGLENIQYF. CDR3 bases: TGCAGCGTAAAGGGGGGTTTGGAAAACATTCAGTACTTC.

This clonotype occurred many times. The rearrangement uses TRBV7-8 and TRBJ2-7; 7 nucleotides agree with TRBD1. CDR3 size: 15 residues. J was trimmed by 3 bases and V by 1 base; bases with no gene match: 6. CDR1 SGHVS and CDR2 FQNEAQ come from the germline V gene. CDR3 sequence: CASSLEGPGGYEQYF. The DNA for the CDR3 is TGTGCCAGCAGCTTAGAGGGACCAGGGGGCTACGAGCAGTACTTC.

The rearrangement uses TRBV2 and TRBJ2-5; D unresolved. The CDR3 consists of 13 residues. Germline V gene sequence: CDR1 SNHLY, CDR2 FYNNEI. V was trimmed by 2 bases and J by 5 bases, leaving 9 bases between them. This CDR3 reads CASSESPWETQYF. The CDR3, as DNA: TGTGCCAGCAGTGAATCGCCATGGGAGACCCAGTACTTC. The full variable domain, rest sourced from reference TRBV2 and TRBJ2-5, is EPEVTQTPSHQVTQMGQEVILRCVPISNHLYFYWYRQILGQKVEFLVSFYNNEISEKSEIFDDQFSVERPDGSNFTLKIRSTKLEDSAMYFCASSESPWETQYFGPGTRLLVL.

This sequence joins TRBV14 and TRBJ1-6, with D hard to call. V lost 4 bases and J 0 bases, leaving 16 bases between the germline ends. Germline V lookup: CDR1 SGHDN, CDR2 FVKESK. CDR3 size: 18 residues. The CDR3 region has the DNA TGTGCCAGCAGCCCCACGCTCGGGCCTAGCTCCTATAATTCACCCCTCCACTTT. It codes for CASSPTLGPSSYNSPLHF.

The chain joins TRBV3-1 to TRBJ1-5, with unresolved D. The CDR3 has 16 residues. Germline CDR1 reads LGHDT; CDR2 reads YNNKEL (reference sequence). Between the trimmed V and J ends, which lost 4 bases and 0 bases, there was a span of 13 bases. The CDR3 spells CASSLSADHSNQPQHF. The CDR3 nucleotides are TGTGCCAGCAGCCTCTCAGCGGACCATAGCAATCAGCCCCAGCATTTT.

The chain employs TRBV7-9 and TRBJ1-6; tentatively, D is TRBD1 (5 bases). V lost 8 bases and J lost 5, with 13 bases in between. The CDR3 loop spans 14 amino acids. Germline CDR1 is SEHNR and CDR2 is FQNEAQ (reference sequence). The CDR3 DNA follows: TGTGCCAGCCGGCCACAGGATAATAATTCACCCCTCCACTTT. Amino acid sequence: CASRPQDNNSPLHF.

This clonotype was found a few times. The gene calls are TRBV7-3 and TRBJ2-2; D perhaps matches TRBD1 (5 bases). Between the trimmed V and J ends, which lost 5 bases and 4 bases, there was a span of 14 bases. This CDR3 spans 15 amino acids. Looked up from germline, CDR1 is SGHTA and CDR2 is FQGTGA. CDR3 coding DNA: TGTGCCAGCAGCCGTTCGACAGATATCACCGGGGAGCTGTTTTTT. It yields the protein CASSRSTDITGELFF.